These 12 T cell receptor beta chains were sequenced from one sample in a study of OX40 agonist ivuxolimab in advanced cancers. Sequencing used immunoSEQ multiplex PCR; TCRdb keeps in-frame clones, though not all of them. Of approximately 72,000 clones in the sample, around 84% were seen once. This sample comprised CD4+ or CD8+ T cells sorted from blood, obtained in a trial of the OX40 agonist ivuxolimab. The receptors derive from an adult with an advanced solid tumor such as melanoma, head and neck, liver or kidney cancer.

V usage is TRBV7-2 and J usage is TRBJ2-4; perhaps TRBD1 as D (6 bases). The CDR3 covers 14 residues. Germline lookup yields CDR1 SGHTA and CDR2 FQGNSA. V was trimmed by 2 bases and J by 8 bases, leaving 13 bases between them. CDR3 sequence reads: CASSLQGKKDIQYF. The CDR3 nucleotides are TGTGCCAGCAGCTTACAGGGGAAGAAGGACATTCAGTACTTC.

The V and J genes are TRBV28 and TRBJ1-5; 7 bases line up with TRBD1. CDR1 and CDR2 (germline): MDHEN, SYDVKM. The CDR3 totals 14 residues. J gave up 1 base and V 5 bases, and 2 bases lay outside the gene matches. The CDR3 region is CASSQGGSNQPQHF. Here the CDR3 DNA reads TGTGCCAGCAGTCAGGGGGGGAGCAATCAGCCCCAGCATTTT.

The rearrangement joins TRBV20-1 to TRBJ2-1; D is undetermined. CDR3 length equals 11 residues. Trimming removed 5 bases from V and 7 bases from J, with 9 bases in between. Germline CDR1 DFQATT, CDR2 SNEGSKA (reference sequence). The CDR3 spells CSAPNRNEQFF. For the CDR3, the DNA is TGCAGTGCTCCTAACCGTAATGAGCAGTTCTTC.

CDR3: CASSPPGLAGEGEQFF. The CDR3 coding sequence is TGTGCCAGCTCACCACCGGGACTAGCGGGAGAGGGTGAGCAGTTCTTC. This sequence joins TRBV18 and TRBJ2-1; TRBD2 matches 14 bases. The germline gives CDR1 KGHSH, CDR2 LQKENI. J gave up 9 bases and V 0 bases, and 4 bases lay outside the gene matches. This CDR3 spans 16 amino acids. Full variable domain (remainder filled in from reference TRBV18 and TRBJ2-1): NAGVMQNPRHLVRRRGQEARLRCSPMKGHSHVYWYRQLPEEGLKFMVYLQKENIIDESGMPKERFSAEFPKEGPSILRIQQVVRGDSAAYFCASSPPGLAGEGEQFFGPGTRLTVL.

V usage is TRBV7-6 and J usage is TRBJ2-7, with no clear D. The germline V gene encodes CDR1 SGHVS and CDR2 FNYEAQ. The CDR3 sequence is 12 residues long. The V end lost 5 bases, the J end lost 6 bases, and 11 bases lay between the germline ends. CDR3 in DNA: TGTGCCAGCAGCCAGGCGGCAACCGAGCAGTACTTC. Its protein product is CASSQAATEQYF.

A word on this clone: One end of the junction does not line up with germline, which may come from a read error. The chain joins TRBV7-7 to TRBJ2-5; 15 positions match TRBD2. The CDR3 is 16 amino acids. The V gene's germline CDR1 is SSHAT and CDR2 FNYEAQ (reference sequence). In nucleotides, the CDR3 is TGTGCTAGCAGCTTAAGGACTAGCGGGAGGGCCCCGGAGCAGTACTTC. It encodes CASSLRTSGRAPEQYF. The variable domain in full, completed from reference TRBV7-7 and TRBJ2-5, reads GAGVSQSPRYKVTKRGQDVTLRCDPISSHATLYWYQQALGQGPEFLTYFNYEAQPDKSGLPSDRFSAERPEGSISTLTIQRTEQRDSAMYRCASSLRTSGRAPEQYFGPGTRLLVL.

The chain links TRBV28 to TRBJ2-7; 12 bases are shared with TRBD2. The CDR3 totals 16 residues. Germline loops: CDR1 MDHEN, CDR2 SYDVKM. After removal of 5 bases from V and 1 base from J, the junction contained 6 bases not matched to a gene. The CDR3 protein is CASSATGLAGSYEQYF. CDR3 in DNA: TGTGCCAGCAGTGCGACCGGACTAGCGGGATCCTACGAGCAGTACTTC.

The gene calls are TRBV19 and TRBJ1-2, with 7 bases aligning to TRBD1. The CDR3 covers 14 residues. V was pared by 6 bases and J by 8 bases, with 12 bases of the junction left unmatched. CDR1 is LNHDA and CDR2 is SQIVND in the germline V gene (reference sequence). CDR3 nucleotide sequence: TGTGCCAGTAGCACTATCGACAGGGCCGGCGGCTACACCTTC. This encodes CASSTIDRAGGYTF.

The J gene is TRBJ1-1, the V gene TRBV4-2; D may be TRBD1 (5 bases). This CDR3 has 15 residues. Germline V gene sequence: CDR1 LGHNA, CDR2 YNFKEQ. Trimming shortened V by 4 bases and J by 0 bases, and 12 bases separated the two germline ends. For the CDR3, the DNA is TGTGCCAGCAGCCCGGGACCTCCCATGAACACTGAAGCTTTCTTT. It is translated as CASSPGPPMNTEAFF.

V usage is TRBV7-3 and J usage is TRBJ1-1; D not certain. Per germline, CDR1 SGHTA and CDR2 FQGTGA. The CDR3 loop spans 14 amino acids. V was clipped by 3 bases and J by 5 bases, with 13 bases between them. CDR3 amino acids: CASSFAGPSTEAFF. The CDR3 DNA sequence: TGTGCCAGCAGCTTCGCCGGGCCTTCTACTGAAGCTTTCTTT.

The chain uses TRBV5-4 and TRBJ2-2; TRBD1 matches at 9 bases. The CDR3 has 15 residues. Germline V gene lookup returns CDR1 SGHNT and CDR2 YYREEE (reference sequence). Trimming at V came to 4 bases and at J to 4 bases, leaving 5 bases not matched to a gene. CDR3 loop: CASSTGTGSTGELFF. For the CDR3, the DNA is TGTGCCAGCAGCACGGGGACAGGGAGCACCGGGGAGCTGTTTTTT. The entire variable domain, with the rest obtained from reference TRBV5-4 and TRBJ2-2, is as follows: ETGVTQSPTHLIKTRGQQVTLRCSSQSGHNTVSWYQQALGQGPQFIFQYYREEENGRGNFPPRFSGLQFPNYSSELNVNALELDDSALYLCASSTGTGSTGELFFGEGSRLTVL.

This chain links TRBV5-4 with TRBJ2-7; 7 nucleotides match TRBD2. Germline V gives CDR1 SGHNT, CDR2 YYREEE (reference sequence). CDR3 size: 16 residues. The ends lost 4 bases at V and 4 bases at J; junction bases unmatched: 14. This CDR3 reads CASSRQLAGAGYEQYF. CDR3 bases: TGTGCCAGCAGCCGGCAACTGGCGGGAGCGGGGTACGAGCAGTACTTC.